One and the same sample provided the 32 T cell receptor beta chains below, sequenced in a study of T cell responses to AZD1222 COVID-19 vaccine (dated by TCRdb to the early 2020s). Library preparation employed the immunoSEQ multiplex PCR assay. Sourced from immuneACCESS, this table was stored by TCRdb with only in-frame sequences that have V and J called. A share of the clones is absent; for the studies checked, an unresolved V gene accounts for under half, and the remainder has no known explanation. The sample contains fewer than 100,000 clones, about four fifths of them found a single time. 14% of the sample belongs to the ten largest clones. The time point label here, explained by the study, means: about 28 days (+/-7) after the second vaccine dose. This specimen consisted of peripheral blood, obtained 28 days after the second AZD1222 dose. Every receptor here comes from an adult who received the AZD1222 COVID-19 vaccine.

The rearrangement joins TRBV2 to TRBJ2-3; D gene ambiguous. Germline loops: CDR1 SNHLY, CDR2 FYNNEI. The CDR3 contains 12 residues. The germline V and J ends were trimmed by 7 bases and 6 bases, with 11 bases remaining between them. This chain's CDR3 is CASNREADTQYF. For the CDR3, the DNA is TGTGCCAGCAATAGGGAAGCGGATACGCAGTATTTT.

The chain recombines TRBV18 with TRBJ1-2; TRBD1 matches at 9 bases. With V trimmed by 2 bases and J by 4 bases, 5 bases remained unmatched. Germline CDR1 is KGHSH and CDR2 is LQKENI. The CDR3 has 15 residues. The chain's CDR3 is CASSPRGQGSYGYTF. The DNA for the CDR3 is TGTGCCAGCTCACCAAGAGGACAGGGGTCCTATGGCTACACCTTC.

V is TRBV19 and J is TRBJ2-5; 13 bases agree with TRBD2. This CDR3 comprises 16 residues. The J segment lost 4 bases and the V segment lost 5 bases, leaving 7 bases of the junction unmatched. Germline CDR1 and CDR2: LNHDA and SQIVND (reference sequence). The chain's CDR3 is CASSPWTSGGVETQYF. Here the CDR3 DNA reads TGTGCCAGTAGTCCCTGGACTAGCGGGGGCGTAGAGACCCAGTACTTC.

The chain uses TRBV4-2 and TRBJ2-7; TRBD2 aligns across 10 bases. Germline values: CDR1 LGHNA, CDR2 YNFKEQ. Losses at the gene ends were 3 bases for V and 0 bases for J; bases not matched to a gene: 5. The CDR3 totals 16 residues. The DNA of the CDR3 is TGTGCCAGCAGCCAGGGAGCGGGGGGGCCCTCCTACGAGCAGTACTTC. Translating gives CASSQGAGGPSYEQYF.

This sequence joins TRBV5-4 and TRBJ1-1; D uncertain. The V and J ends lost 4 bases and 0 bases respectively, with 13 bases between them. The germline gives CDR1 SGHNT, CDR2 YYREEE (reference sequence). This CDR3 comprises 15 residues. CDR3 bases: TGTGCCAGCAGCCAGAAAGGACGGATGAACACTGAAGCTTTCTTT. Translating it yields CASSQKGRMNTEAFF.

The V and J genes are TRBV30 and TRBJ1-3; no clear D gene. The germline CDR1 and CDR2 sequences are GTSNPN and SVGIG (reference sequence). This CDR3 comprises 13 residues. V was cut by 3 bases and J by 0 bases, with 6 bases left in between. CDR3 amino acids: CAWSLGSGNTIYF. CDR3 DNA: TGTGCCTGGAGCCTGGGCTCTGGAAACACCATATATTTT.

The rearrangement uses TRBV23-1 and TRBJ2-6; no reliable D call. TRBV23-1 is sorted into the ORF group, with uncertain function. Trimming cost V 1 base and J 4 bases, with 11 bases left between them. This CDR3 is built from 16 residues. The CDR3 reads CASSQWVAPGANVLTF. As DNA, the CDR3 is TGCGCCAGCAGTCAATGGGTCGCTCCAGGGGCCAACGTCCTGACTTTC.

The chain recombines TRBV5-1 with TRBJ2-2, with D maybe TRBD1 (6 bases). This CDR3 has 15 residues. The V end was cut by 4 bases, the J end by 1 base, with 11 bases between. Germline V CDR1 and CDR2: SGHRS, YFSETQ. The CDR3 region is CASSIQTGNTGELFF. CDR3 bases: TGCGCCAGCAGCATACAGACAGGGAACACCGGGGAGCTGTTTTTT. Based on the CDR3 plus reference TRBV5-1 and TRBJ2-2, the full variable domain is KAGVTQTPRYLIKTRGQQVTLSCSPISGHRSVSWYQQTPGQGLQFLFEYFSETQRNKGNFPGRFSGRQFSNSRSEMNVSTLELGDSALYLCASSIQTGNTGELFFGEGSRLTVL.

The CDR3 loop reads CASSPEGGNTIYF. The CDR3 coding sequence is TGTGCCAGCAGCCCCGAAGGTGGAAACACCATATATTTT. The chain recombines TRBV9 with TRBJ1-3, with D hard to call. Germline CDR1 reads SGDLS; CDR2 reads YYNGEE. The V end was cut by 4 bases, the J end by 3 bases, with 8 bases between. The CDR3 covers 13 residues.

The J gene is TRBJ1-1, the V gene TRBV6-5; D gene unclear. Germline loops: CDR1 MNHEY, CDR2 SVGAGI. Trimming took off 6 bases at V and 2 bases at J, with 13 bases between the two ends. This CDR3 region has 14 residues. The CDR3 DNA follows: TGTGCCAGCAGGCCTGGACGGACCAACACTGAAGCTTTCTTT. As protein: CASRPGRTNTEAFF.

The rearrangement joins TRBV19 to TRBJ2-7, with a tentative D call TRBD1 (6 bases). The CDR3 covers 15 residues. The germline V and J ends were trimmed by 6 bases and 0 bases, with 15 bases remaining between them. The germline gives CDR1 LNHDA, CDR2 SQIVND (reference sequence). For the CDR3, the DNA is TGTGCCAGTAGCATGGGGGCAGGGTCCTCCTACGAGCAGTACTTC. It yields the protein CASSMGAGSSYEQYF.

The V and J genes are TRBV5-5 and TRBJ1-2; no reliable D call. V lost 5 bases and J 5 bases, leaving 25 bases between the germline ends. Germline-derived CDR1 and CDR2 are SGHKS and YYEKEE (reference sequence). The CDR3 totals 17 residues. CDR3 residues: CASSQTQYGRLNYGYTF. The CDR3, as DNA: TGTGCCAGCAGTCAAACGCAGTACGGGCGACTTAATTATGGCTACACCTTC.

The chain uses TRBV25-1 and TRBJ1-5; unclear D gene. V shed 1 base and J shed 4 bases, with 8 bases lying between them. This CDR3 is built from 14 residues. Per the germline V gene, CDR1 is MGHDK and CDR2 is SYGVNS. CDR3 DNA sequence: TGTGCCAGCAGTGAATCCCTGGGGAATCAGCCCCAGCATTTT. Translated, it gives CASSESLGNQPQHF.

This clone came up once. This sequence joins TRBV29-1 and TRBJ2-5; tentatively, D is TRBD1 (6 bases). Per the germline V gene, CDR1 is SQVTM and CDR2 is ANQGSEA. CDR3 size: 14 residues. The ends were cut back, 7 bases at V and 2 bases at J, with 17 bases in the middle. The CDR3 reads CSAVTGTPQETQYF. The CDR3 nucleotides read TGCAGCGCCGTAACCGGGACACCTCAAGAGACCCAGTACTTC.

The DNA for the CDR3 is TGTGCCAGCAGCCAAGTACGGGTTTCCACTGGAAACACCATATATTTT. It specifies CASSQVRVSTGNTIYF. The chain is built from TRBV3-1 (or the pseudogene TRBV3-2) and TRBJ1-3; D is unclear. The CDR3 has 16 residues. Germline assignment: CDR1 LGHDT and CDR2 YNNKEL (reference sequence). Trimming pared 1 base from V and 2 bases from J, leaving 12 bases between.

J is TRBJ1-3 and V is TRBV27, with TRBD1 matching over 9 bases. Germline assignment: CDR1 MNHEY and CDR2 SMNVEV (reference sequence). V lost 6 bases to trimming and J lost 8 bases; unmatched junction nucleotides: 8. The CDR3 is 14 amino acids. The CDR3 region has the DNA TGTGCCAGCAGCCGTACAGGGGGCTTTGACACCATATATTTT. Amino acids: CASSRTGGFDTIYF.

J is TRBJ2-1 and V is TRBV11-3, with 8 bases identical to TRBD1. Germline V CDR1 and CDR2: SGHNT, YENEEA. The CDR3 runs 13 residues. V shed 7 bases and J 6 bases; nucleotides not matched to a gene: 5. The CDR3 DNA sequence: TGTGCCAGCATTGGACAGGGTAGCAATGAGCAGTTCTTC. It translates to CASIGQGSNEQFF.

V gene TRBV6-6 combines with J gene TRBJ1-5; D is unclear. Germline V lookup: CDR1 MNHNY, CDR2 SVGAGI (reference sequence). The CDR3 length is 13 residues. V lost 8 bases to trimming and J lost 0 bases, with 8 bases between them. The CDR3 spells CASADLSNQPQHF. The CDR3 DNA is TGTGCCAGCGCGGACCTTAGCAATCAGCCCCAGCATTTT.

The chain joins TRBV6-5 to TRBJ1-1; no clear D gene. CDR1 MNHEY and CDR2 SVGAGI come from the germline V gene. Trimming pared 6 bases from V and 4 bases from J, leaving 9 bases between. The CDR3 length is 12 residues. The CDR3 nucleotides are TGTGCCAGCAGCCGCTATTCCACTGAAGCTTTCTTT. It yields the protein CASSRYSTEAFF.

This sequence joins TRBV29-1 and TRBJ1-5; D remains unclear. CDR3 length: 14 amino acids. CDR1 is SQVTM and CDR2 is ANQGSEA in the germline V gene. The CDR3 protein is CTTTVSLSNQPQHF. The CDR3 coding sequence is TGCACCACCACGGTTTCACTTAGCAATCAGCCCCAGCATTTT.

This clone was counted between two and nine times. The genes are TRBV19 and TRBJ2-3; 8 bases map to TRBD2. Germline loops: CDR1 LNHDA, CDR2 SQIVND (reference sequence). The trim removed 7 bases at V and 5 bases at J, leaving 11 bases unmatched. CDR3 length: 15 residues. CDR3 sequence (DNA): TGTGCCAGTACTCTTTCCCCCCTAGCGGGAGATACGCAGTATTTT. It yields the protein CASTLSPLAGDTQYF.

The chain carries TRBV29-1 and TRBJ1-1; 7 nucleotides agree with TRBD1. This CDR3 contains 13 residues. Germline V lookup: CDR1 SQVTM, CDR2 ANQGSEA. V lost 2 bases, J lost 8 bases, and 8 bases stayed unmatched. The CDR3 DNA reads TGCAGCGTTGAAAACTTACCGGGACAGGAAGCTTTCTTT. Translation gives CSVENLPGQEAFF.

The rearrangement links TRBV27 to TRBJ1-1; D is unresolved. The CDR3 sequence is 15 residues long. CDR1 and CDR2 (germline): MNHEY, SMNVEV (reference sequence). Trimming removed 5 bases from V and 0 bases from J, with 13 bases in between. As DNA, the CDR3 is TGTGCCAGCAGTCCGCTCTTGGATATGAACACTGAAGCTTTCTTT. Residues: CASSPLLDMNTEAFF.

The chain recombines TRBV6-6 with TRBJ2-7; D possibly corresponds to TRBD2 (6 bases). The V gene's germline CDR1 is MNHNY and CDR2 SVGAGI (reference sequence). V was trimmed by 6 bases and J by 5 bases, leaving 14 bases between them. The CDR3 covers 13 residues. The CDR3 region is CASRRLVRDEQYF. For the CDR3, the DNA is TGTGCCAGCAGGAGACTAGTAAGGGACGAGCAGTACTTC.

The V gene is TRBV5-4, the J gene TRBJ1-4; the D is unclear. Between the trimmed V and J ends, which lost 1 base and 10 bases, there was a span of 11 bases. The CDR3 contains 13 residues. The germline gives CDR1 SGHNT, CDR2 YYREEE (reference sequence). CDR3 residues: CASSLSQEGKLFF. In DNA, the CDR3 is TGTGCCAGCAGCTTGTCTCAAGAGGGAAAACTGTTTTTT.

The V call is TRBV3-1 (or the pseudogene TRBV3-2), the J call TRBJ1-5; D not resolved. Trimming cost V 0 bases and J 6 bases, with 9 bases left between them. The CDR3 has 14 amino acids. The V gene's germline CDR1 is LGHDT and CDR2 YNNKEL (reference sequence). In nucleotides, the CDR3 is TGTGCCAGCAGCCAAGACACTTCGCTTCAGCCCCAGCATTTT. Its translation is CASSQDTSLQPQHF.

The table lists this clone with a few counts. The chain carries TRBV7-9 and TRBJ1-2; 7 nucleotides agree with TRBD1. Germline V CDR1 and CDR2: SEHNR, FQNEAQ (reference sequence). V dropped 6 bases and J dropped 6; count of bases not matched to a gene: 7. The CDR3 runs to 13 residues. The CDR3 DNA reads TGTGCCAGCAGGAGGTCCGGGACAGATGGCTACACCTTC. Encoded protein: CASRRSGTDGYTF.

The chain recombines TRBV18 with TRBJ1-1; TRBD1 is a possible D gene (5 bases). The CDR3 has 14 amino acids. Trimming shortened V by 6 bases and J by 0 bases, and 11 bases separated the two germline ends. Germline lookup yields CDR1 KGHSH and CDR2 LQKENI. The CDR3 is CASSQRGMNTEAFF. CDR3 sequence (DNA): TGTGCCAGCTCGCAAAGGGGCATGAACACTGAAGCTTTCTTT.

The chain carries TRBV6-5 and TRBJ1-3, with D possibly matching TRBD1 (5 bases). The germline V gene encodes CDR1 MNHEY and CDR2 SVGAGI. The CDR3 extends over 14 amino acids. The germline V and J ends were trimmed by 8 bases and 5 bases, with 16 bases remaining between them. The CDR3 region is CASSPEGLRNTIYF. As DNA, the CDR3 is TGTGCCAGCTCCCCTGAGGGGTTAAGAAACACCATATATTTT.

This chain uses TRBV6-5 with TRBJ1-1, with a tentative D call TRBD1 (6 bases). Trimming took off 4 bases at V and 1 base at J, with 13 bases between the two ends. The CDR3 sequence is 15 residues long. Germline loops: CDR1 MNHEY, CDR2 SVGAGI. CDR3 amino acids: CASSLETGRNTEAFF. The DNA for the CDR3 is TGTGCCAGCAGTTTAGAGACAGGACGGAACACTGAAGCTTTCTTT.

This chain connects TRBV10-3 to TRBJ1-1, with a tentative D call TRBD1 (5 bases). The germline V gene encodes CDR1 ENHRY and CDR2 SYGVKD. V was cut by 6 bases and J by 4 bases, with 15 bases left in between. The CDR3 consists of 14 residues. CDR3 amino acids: CAISQTGGSTEAFF. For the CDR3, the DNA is TGTGCCATCAGCCAAACGGGGGGGAGCACTGAAGCTTTCTTT.

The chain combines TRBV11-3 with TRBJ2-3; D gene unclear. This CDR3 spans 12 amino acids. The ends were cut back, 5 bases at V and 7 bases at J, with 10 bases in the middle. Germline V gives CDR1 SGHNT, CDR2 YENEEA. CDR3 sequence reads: CASSAATNTQYF. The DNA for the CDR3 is TGTGCCAGCAGCGCCGCAACTAATACGCAGTATTTT.